The next 2 T cell receptor beta chains were all read from a single sample in a study of cytomegalovirus exposure and HLA in healthy donors. A multiplex PCR was run with 60 Vbeta primers and 13 Jbeta primers. Data came from immunoSEQ multiplex PCR; TCRdb stores just in-frame clones and leaves some out. The data contain 170,000 or so clones, 80% of them singletons. The sequenced sample consisted of PBMCs. All receptors come from a boy aged 5-17 years in good health and CMV-seronegative.

The V call is TRBV19, the J call TRBJ2-7; tentatively, D is TRBD1 (6 bases). The CDR3 sequence is 13 residues long. CDR1 and CDR2 from the germline V gene are LNHDA and SQIVND (reference sequence). Trimming cost V 1 base and J 2 bases, with 6 bases left between them. The CDR3 region has the DNA TGTGCCAGTAGTATAGGGACAGCCTACGAGCAGTACTTC. It encodes CASSIGTAYEQYF.

The chain recombines TRBV6-5 with TRBJ1-5; TRBD1 matches 8 bases. Trimming removed 0 bases from V and 7 bases from J; junction bases left unmatched: 8. The CDR3 totals 16 residues. The germline V gene has CDR1 MNHEY and CDR2 SVGAGI. Here the CDR3 reads CASSYSWVAGGQPQHF. CDR3 DNA: TGTGCCAGCAGTTACTCGTGGGTTGCAGGGGGCCAGCCCCAGCATTTT.